These T cell receptor beta chains were read from a single sample in a study of cytotoxic CD8 clonotypes in ibrutinib-treated CLL. Sequencing used immunoSEQ multiplex PCR; TCRdb keeps in-frame clones, though not all of them. The table has approximately 17,000 clones, approximately 67% seen once. Sequenced material: PBMCs, taken before ibrutinib treatment. These receptors were taken from a human donor with chronic lymphocytic leukemia. CDR3s include the opening cysteine and the closing phenylalanine or tryptophan. A D gene is named only where the DNA matches it firmly. Rows may omit the clone size; those that give it use once, few, many or a size class.

D gene	clone size	CDR3 length	V gene	J gene	CDR3 DNA	CDR3 protein
TRBD2	.	14	TRBV4-1	TRBJ2-7	TGCGCCAGCAGCCAAGTTGGGGCGGGGGAGGAGCAGTACTTC	CASSQVGAGEEQYF
.	.	16	TRBV12-5	TRBJ1-5	TGTGCTAGTGGTTTAATCCAGGGAAATAGCAATCAGCCCCAGCATTTT	CASGLIQGNSNQPQHF
TRBD1	.	13	TRBV9	TRBJ1-2	TGTGCCAGCAGCGCGGGACAGAGGGCGAGCTACACCTTC	CASSAGQRASYTF
TRBD1	few	15	TRBV27	TRBJ2-1	TGTGCCAGCAGTCTGACAGGGACACTTTACAATGAGCAGTTCTTC	CASSLTGTLYNEQFF
.	.	13	TRBV30	TRBJ1-1	TGTGCCTGGAGTGTACGAGTGAACACTGAAGCTTTCTTT	CAWSVRVNTEAFF
.	few	13	TRBV7-2	TRBJ2-5	TGTGCCAGTAGTCGACAGATTCAAGAGACCCAGTACTTC	CASSRQIQETQYF
TRBD1	few	15	TRBV6-1	TRBJ1-1	TGTGCCAGCAGTGAGTTGACAGGGGGCGGCACTGAAGCTTTCTTT	CASSELTGGGTEAFF
.	.	15	TRBV28	TRBJ1-1	TGTGCCAGCAGTTTTACCCCTTTCGGGGGCACTGAAGCTTTCTTT	CASSFTPFGGTEAFF
.	once	18	TRBV5-8	TRBJ2-3	TGTGCCAGCAGCATTGCCTTGGGGAGAGGCAGGGGTTCGAATACGCAGTATTTT	CASSIALGRGRGSNTQYF
.	.	11	TRBV12-5	TRBJ2-7	TGTGCTAGTGGTTCAGGGTACGAGCAGTACTTC	CASGSGYEQYF
.	.	13	TRBV7-2	TRBJ2-5	TGTGCCAGCAGCTTAGGTAGCCTGGAGACCCAGTACTTC	CASSLGSLETQYF
.	.	14	TRBV10-3	TRBJ1-6	TGTGCCATCAGTGAGTCAGGACAGAATTCACCCCTCCACTTT	CAISESGQNSPLHF
.	.	11	TRBV29-1	TRBJ2-1	TGCAGCGTTGAAGGATTCGAAAGGCAGTTCTTC	CSVEGFERQFF
TRBD1	.	14	TRBV6-1	TRBJ2-5	TGTGCCAGCAGTGTCAGGGACAGGGCCGAGACCCAGTACTTC	CASSVRDRAETQYF
TRBD2	.	17	TRBV7-2	TRBJ2-5	TGTGCCAGCAGCTTAGCGAGGACTAGCGGGGTACAAGAGACCCAGTACTTC	CASSLARTSGVQETQYF
.	.	12	TRBV7-6	TRBJ2-5	TGTGCCAGCAGCATGGGACAAGAGACCCAGTACTTC	CASSMGQETQYF
TRBD2	.	16	TRBV5-6	TRBJ2-5	TGTGCCAGCAGCCCCACCCTAGCGGGGGGCCAAGAGACCCAGTACTTC	CASSPTLAGGQETQYF
.	few	13	TRBV7-9	TRBJ1-6	TGTGCCAGCAGCCCCGGGAGGGCCGCCGCCCTCCACTTT	CASSPGRAAALHF
.	.	14	TRBV6-1	TRBJ1-6	TGTGCCAGCAGCGAGAGCTCCGGACGGTCACCCCTCCACTTT	CASSESSGRSPLHF
.	.	13	TRBV9	TRBJ1-6	TGTGCCAGCAGCGAACAGGGCAATTCACCCCTCCACTTT	CASSEQGNSPLHF
TRBD2	.	14	TRBV5-4	TRBJ2-2	TGTGCCATCGGTTACCGGGGGGTCACCGGGGAGCTGTTTTTT	CAIGYRGVTGELFF
.	.	17	TRBV19	TRBJ1-4	TGTGCCAGTAGTCCACACAAGACGATAGCAACTAATGAAAAACTGTTTTTT	CASSPHKTIATNEKLFF
.	.	11	TRBV20-1	TRBJ1-2	TGCAGTGCTAGGAGTACAAAGGGCTACACCTTC	CSARSTKGYTF
TRBD2	.	15	TRBV7-8	TRBJ2-5	TGTGCCAGCAGCCCCCGGCGGGGGTCAGGAGAGACCCAGTACTTC	CASSPRRGSGETQYF
.	few	13	TRBV19	TRBJ2-2	TGTGCCAGTAGTATTAGGGGTACCGGGGAGCTGTTTTTT	CASSIRGTGELFF
.	few	13	TRBV5-5	TRBJ1-5	TGTGCCAGCAGCTTGGGAGGACATCAGCCCCAGCATTTT	CASSLGGHQPQHF
TRBD2	.	18	TRBV30	TRBJ2-6	TGTGCCTGGACCTCTGGTAGCGGGGGCTGGTCTGGGGCCAACGTCCTGACTTTC	CAWTSGSGGWSGANVLTF
TRBD1	.	17	TRBV28	TRBJ1-5	TGTGCCAGCAGTCCCCCGGCCGGACAGGGGGTGGATCAGCCCCAGCATTTT	CASSPPAGQGVDQPQHF
.	medium-sized	14	TRBV10-3	TRBJ2-3	TGTGCCATCAAGGAGGGGTCGGGTACAGATACGCAGTATTTT	CAIKEGSGTDTQYF
TRBD1	.	15	TRBV29-1	TRBJ2-1	TGCAGCGTCTCCCACACAGGGGGCATTTTCAATGAGCAGTTCTTC	CSVSHTGGIFNEQFF
.	few	16	TRBV19	TRBJ1-1	TGTGCCAGTAGTATAGGCACCCAACAGGTGAACACTGAAGCTTTCTTT	CASSIGTQQVNTEAFF
.	.	12	TRBV30	TRBJ1-2	TGTGCCTGGAGTGCGGGGAACTATGGCTACACCTTC	CAWSAGNYGYTF
TRBD1	.	14	TRBV6-6	TRBJ1-5	TGTGCCAGCAGTAACCAGGGGGCCAGACAGCCCCAGCATTTT	CASSNQGARQPQHF
.	.	13	TRBV7-3	TRBJ2-3	TGTGCCAGCACCAAGGGGGGCTCCGATACGCAGTATTTT	CASTKGGSDTQYF
TRBD2	.	15	TRBV7-3	TRBJ2-7	TGTGCCAGCAGCTTAGGCCTAGCGGGGGTCTACGAGCAGTACTTC	CASSLGLAGVYEQYF
.	.	14	TRBV6-5	TRBJ2-6	TGTGCCAGCAACCAGGACTCTGGGGCCAACGTCCTGACTTTC	CASNQDSGANVLTF
.	once	14	TRBV7-3	TRBJ2-3	TGTGCCAGCAGCCAGACCGGGAGCACAGATACGCAGTATTTT	CASSQTGSTDTQYF
TRBD1	.	15	TRBV28	TRBJ1-5	TGTGCCAGCAGCCCCCTGACAGGGTATGGTCAGCCCCAGCATTTT	CASSPLTGYGQPQHF
TRBD1	few	13	TRBV29-1	TRBJ2-2	TGCAGCTCCGGGACAGCGAACACCGGGGAGCTGTTTTTT	CSSGTANTGELFF
.	.	14	TRBV5-1	TRBJ2-2	TGCGCCAGTACGGGCATGGGGAACACCGGGGAGCTGTTTTTT	CASTGMGNTGELFF
.	.	15	TRBV5-1	TRBJ2-4	TGCGCCAGCAGCGCCCGGGGGAAGGGCGAAAACATTCAGTACTTC	CASSARGKGENIQYF
TRBD1	.	15	TRBV11-3	TRBJ2-1	TGTGCCAGCAGCTTAGTTGGACAGGGGTCCACTGAGCAGTTCTTC	CASSLVGQGSTEQFF
TRBD1	.	14	TRBV6-5	TRBJ1-1	TGTGCCAGCAGTTACAAGGGGGCGGACACTGAAGCTTTCTTT	CASSYKGADTEAFF
TRBD2	.	17	TRBV10-3	TRBJ2-6	TGTGCCATCAGTGCGATGGGAGGGACTCGGGGGGCCAACGTCCTGACTTTC	CAISAMGGTRGANVLTF
.	.	12	TRBV27	TRBJ1-6	TGTGCCAGCGGGGTCCCGGGATCGCCCCTCCACTTT	CASGVPGSPLHF
.	.	13	TRBV6-1	TRBJ2-7	TGTGCCAGCAGATTCGACAGAGGGGACGAGCAGTACTTC	CASRFDRGDEQYF
.	.	14	TRBV6-5	TRBJ2-5	TGTGCCAGCAGTTACGGGATGGCACAAGAGACCCAGTACTTC	CASSYGMAQETQYF
TRBD2	.	15	TRBV7-3	TRBJ2-5	TGTGCCAGCAGCTTAACTCTAGCGGAGAAAGAGACCCAGTACTTC	CASSLTLAEKETQYF
.	.	11	TRBV7-2	TRBJ2-2	TGTGCCAGCAGCATCTCCGGGGAGCTGTTTTTT	CASSISGELFF
.	.	14	TRBV19	TRBJ1-6	TGTGCCACCTCGGTGAGCTCCTATAATTCACCCCTCCACTTT	CATSVSSYNSPLHF
.	.	14	TRBV27	TRBJ1-2	TGTGCCAGCAGTTGGGCAGGGTCCAGCTATGGCTACACCTTC	CASSWAGSSYGYTF
.	.	14	TRBV6-4	TRBJ1-5	TGTGCCAGCAGTGACGGACATGGCAATCAGCCCCAGCATTTT	CASSDGHGNQPQHF